The clone carrying this TCR beta chain was seen just once. Its target is unknown. In the original analysis: After removing out-of-frame reads, around 2.2 million distinct TCRbeta sequences remained. The method was immunoSEQ multiplex PCR; TCRdb's version includes in-frame clones alone and lacks a portion of them. The D gene and trimming were derived from the DNA, and the V and J assignments and clone size from that table. The table records some 73,000 clones, under 80% of them present only once. J lost 2 bases, V lost 3 bases, and 6 bases had no gene match. The CDR3 is made up of 16 amino acids. Looked up from germline, CDR1 is SGHRS and CDR2 is YFSETQ. The sort gate was single viable CD3+CD4+CD8-CD45RO+ cells for memory CD4+ T cells. Donors' CMV status reflects serum IgG against pp150, pp28, p38, p52. This entry belongs to a study of memory CD4+ T cells and cytomegalovirus serostatus. Whole-study results and caveats: Suggested: most of the CMV-linked TCR signature lies in CD4+ memory cells. Each of 67 CMV-associated TCRbeta sequences occurred in one to five individuals.

This rearrangement joins TRBV5-1 to TRBJ1-3, with TRBD1 identical over 9 bases. Sequenced: memory CD4+ T cells from blood. The receptor's source is an adult in good health and CMV-seropositive. As DNA, the CDR3 is TGCGCCAGCAGCTGGGACAGGGCTCAACCTGGAAACACCATATATTTT. Its protein product is CASSWDRAQPGNTIYF.